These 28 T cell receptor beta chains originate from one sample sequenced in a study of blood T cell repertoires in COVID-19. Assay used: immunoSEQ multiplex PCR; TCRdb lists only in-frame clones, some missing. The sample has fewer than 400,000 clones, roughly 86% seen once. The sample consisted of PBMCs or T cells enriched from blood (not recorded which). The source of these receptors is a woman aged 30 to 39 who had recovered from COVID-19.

The CDR3 nucleotides are TGTGCCAGCAGCGTAACCGGGACATTGTCACCCCTCCACTTT. Its translation is CASSVTGTLSPLHF. The chain couples TRBV9 to TRBJ1-6; maybe TRBD1 (6 bases). The V and J ends lost 1 base and 10 bases respectively, with 12 bases between them. The length of the CDR3 is 14 residues. CDR1 SGDLS and CDR2 YYNGEE come from the germline V gene.

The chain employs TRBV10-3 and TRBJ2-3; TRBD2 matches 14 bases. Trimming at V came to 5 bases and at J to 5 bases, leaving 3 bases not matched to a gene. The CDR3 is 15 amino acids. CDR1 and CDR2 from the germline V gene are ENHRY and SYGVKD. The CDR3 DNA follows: TGTGCCATCAGTCCCGGGACTAGCGGGAGAGATACGCAGTATTTT. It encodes CAISPGTSGRDTQYF.

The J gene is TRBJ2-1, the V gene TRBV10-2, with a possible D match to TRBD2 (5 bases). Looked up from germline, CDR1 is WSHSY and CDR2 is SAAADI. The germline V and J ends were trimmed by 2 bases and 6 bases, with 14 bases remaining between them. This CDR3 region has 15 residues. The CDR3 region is CASSEGLANFNEQFF. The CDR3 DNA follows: TGCGCCAGCAGTGAGGGGTTAGCGAACTTCAATGAGCAGTTCTTC.

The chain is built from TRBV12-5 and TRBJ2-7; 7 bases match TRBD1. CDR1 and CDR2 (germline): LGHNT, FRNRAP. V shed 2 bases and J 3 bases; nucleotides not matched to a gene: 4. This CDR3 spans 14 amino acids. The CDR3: CASGLINRGYEQYF. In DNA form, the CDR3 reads TGTGCTAGTGGTTTGATCAACAGGGGCTACGAGCAGTACTTC.

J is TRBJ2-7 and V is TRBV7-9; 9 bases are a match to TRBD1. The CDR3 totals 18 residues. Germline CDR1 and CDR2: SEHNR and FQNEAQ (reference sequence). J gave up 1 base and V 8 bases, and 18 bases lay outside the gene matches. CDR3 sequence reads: CASGPGTGYPIISYEQYF. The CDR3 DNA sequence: TGTGCCAGCGGCCCCGGGACAGGGTACCCCATCATTTCCTACGAGCAGTACTTC.

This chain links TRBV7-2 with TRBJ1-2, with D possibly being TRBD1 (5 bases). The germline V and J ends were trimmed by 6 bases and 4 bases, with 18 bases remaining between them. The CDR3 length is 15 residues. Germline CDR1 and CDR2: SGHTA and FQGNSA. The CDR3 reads CASSSVEGAGYGYTF. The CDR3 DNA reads TGTGCCAGCAGTTCCGTGGAAGGGGCTGGCTATGGCTACACCTTC.

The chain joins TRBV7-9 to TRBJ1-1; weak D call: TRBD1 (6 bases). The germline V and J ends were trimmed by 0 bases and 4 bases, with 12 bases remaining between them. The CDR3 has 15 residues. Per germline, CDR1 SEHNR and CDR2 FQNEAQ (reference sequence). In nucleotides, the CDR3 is TGTGCCAGCAGCTTAGCGGACAGACGCACCACTGAAGCTTTCTTT. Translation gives CASSLADRRTTEAFF.

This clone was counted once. The CDR3: CASYAGRGSNQPQHF. CDR3 nucleotides: TGTGCCAGTTACGCAGGGCGTGGGAGCAATCAGCCCCAGCATTTT. The chain joins TRBV28 to TRBJ1-5; possible D gene TRBD1, 5 bases. CDR1 and CDR2 (germline): MDHEN, SYDVKM. The CDR3 runs to 15 residues. V lost 9 bases and J 1 base, leaving 16 bases between the germline ends.

The CDR3 loop reads CASSQAGQVDEQYF. CDR3 in DNA: TGCGCCAGCAGCCAAGCAGGACAGGTCGACGAGCAGTACTTC. The V gene is TRBV4-1, the J gene TRBJ2-7, with 7 bases lining up with TRBD1. The CDR3 has 14 amino acids. Germline CDR1 MGHRA, CDR2 YSYEKL. The ends lost 1 base at V and 5 bases at J; junction bases unmatched: 5.

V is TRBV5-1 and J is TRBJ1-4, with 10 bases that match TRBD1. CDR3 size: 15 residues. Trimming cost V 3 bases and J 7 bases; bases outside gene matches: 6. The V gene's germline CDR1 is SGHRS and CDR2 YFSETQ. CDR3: CASSSTGTGVEKLFF. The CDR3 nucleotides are TGCGCCAGCAGCTCGACCGGGACAGGGGTTGAAAAACTGTTTTTT.

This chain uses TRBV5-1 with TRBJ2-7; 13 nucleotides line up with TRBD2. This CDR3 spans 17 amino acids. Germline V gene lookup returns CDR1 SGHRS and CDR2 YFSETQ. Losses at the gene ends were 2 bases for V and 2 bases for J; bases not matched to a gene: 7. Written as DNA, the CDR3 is TGCGCCAGCAGCTTTTCCGGGACTAGCGGGACTACCTACGAGCAGTACTTC. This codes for CASSFSGTSGTTYEQYF.

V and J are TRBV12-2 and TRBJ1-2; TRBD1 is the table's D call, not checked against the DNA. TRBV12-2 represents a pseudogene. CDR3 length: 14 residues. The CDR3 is CASRNEGQYDGYTF. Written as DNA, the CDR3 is TGTGCAAGTCGGAACGAAGGACAGTACGATGGCTACACCTTC.

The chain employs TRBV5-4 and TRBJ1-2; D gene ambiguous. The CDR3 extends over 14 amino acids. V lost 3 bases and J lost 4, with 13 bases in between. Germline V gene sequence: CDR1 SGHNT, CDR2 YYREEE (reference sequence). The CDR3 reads CASSWVAVPYGYTF. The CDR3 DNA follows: TGTGCCAGCAGCTGGGTGGCGGTGCCCTATGGCTACACCTTC. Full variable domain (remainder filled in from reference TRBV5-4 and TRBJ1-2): ETGVTQSPTHLIKTRGQQVTLRCSSQSGHNTVSWYQQALGQGPQFIFQYYREEENGRGNFPPRFSGLQFPNYSSELNVNALELDDSALYLCASSWVAVPYGYTFGSGTRLTVV.

CDR3: CASSLFRDGGQPQHF. For the CDR3, the DNA is TGTGCCAGCAGCTTATTCAGGGACGGGGGTCAGCCCCAGCATTTT. V and J are TRBV7-2 and TRBJ1-5, with D maybe TRBD1 (5 bases). Per germline, CDR1 SGHTA and CDR2 FQGNSA. This CDR3 has 15 amino acids. V was trimmed by 2 bases and J by 6 bases, leaving 14 bases between them.

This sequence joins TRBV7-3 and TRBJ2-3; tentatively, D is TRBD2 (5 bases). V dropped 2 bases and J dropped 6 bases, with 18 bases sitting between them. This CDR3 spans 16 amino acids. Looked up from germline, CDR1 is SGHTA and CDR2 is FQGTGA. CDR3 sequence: CASSLDPGFLDDTQYF. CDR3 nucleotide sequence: TGTGCCAGCAGCTTAGACCCGGGATTCCTCGATGATACGCAGTATTTT.

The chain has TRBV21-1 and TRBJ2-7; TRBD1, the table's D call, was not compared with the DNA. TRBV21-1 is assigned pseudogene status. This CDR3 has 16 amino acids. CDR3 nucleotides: TGTGCCAGCAGCAAAGCCCAAACAGATCCCTCCTACGAGCAGTACTTC. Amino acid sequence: CASSKAQTDPSYEQYF.

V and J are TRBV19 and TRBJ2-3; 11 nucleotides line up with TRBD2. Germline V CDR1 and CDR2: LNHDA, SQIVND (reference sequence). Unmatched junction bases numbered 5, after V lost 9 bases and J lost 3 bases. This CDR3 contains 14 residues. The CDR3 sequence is CASKTSGRTDTQYF. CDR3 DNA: TGTGCCAGCAAAACTAGCGGGAGAACAGATACGCAGTATTTT.

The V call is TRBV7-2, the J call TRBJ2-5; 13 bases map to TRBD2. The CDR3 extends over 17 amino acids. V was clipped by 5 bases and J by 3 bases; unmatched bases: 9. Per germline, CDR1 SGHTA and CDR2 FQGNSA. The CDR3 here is CASSTQPTSGGEETQYF. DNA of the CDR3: TGTGCCAGCAGCACCCAACCTACTAGCGGGGGGGAAGAGACCCAGTACTTC. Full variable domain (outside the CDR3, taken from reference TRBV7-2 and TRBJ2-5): GAGVSQSPSNKVTEKGKDVELRCDPISGHTALYWYRQSLGQGLEFLIYFQGNSAPDKSGLPSDRFSAERTGGSVSTLTIQRTQQEDSAVYLCASSTQPTSGGEETQYFGPGTRLLVL.

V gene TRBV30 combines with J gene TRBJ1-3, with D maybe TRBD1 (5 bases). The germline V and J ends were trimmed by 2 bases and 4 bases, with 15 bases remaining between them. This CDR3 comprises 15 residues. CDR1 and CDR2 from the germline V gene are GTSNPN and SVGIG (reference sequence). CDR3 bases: TGTGCCTGGAGTCGTGGAGTGGGGCTGGGAAACACCATATATTTT. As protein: CAWSRGVGLGNTIYF.

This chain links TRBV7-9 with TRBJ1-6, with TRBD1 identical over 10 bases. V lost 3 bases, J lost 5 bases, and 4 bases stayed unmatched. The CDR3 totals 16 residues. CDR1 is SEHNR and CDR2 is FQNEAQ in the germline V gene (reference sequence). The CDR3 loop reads CASSFRTGGNNSPLHF. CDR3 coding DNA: TGTGCCAGCAGCTTCAGGACAGGGGGTAATAATTCACCCCTCCACTTT.

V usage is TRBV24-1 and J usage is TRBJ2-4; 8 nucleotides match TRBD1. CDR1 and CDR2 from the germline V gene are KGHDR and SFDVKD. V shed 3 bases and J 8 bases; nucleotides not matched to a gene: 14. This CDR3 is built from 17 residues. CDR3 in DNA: TGTGCCACCAGTGATCGAACGACCGGGACAGGCCGAGACATTCAGTACTTC. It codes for CATSDRTTGTGRDIQYF.

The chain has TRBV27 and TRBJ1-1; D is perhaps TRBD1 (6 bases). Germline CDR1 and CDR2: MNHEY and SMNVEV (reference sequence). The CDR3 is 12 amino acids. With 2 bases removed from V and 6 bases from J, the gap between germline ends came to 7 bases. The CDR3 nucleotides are TGTGCCAGCAGTTTAGGGGGCTCTGAAGCTTTCTTT. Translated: CASSLGGSEAFF.

The CDR3 region has the DNA TGCGCCAGCAGCCTAGAACCGGGACAGGGGTCTATTGGGTACTTC. It specifies CASSLEPGQGSIGYF. The chain couples TRBV5-1 to TRBJ2-4; 10 positions match TRBD1. The CDR3 extends over 15 amino acids. V was clipped by 4 bases and J by 15 bases; unmatched bases: 16. CDR1 and CDR2 (germline): SGHRS, YFSETQ.

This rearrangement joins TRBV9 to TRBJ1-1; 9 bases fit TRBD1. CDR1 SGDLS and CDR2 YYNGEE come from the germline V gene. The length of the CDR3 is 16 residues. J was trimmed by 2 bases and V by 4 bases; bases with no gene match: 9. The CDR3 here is CASSPDRGTLNTEAFF. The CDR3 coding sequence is TGTGCCAGCAGCCCGGACAGGGGCACTTTAAACACTGAAGCTTTCTTT.

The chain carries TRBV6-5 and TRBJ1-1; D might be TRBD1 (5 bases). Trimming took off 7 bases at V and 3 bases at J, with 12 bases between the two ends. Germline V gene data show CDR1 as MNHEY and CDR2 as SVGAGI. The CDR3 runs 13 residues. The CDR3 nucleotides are TGTGCCAGCAACCAGGGTATGGACACTGAAGCTTTCTTT. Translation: CASNQGMDTEAFF.

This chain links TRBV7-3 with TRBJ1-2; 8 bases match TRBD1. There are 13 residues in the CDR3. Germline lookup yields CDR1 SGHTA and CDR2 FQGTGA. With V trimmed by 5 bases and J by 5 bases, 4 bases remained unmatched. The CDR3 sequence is CASSPGQGYGYTF. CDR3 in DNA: TGTGCCAGCAGCCCCGGACAGGGATATGGCTACACCTTC.

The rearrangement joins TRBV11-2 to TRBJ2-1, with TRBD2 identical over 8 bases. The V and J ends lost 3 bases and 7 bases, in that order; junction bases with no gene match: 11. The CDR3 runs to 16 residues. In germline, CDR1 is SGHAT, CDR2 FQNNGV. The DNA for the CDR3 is TGTGCCAGCAGCTTCCGGGGCGCGGGAGGCTCGAATGAGCAGTTCTTC. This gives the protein CASSFRGAGGSNEQFF.

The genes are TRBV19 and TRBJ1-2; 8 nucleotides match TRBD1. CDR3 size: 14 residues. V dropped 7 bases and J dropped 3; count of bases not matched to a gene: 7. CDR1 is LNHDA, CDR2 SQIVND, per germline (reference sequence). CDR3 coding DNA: TGTGCCAGTACCAGGACAGGGAAGGACTATGGCTACACCTTC. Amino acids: CASTRTGKDYGYTF.